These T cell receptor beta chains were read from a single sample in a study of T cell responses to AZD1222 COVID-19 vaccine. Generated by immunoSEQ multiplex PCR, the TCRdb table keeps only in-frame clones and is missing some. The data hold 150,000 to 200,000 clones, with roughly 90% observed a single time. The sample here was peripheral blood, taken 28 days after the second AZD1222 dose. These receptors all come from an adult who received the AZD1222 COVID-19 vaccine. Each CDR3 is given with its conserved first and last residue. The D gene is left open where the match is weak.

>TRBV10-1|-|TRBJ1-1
TGCGCCAGCAGTGAGTCTTTTGGGGGAACTGAAGCTTTCTTT
CASSESFGGTEAFF
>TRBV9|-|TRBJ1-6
TGTGCCAGCAGCTCCCCGGGAGCGGCCTATAATTCACCCCTCCACTTT
CASSSPGAAYNSPLHF
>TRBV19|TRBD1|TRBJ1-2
TGTGCCAGTAGTTCCGGGACAGGGGACGGGTTGGGCTACACCTTC
CASSSGTGDGLGYTF
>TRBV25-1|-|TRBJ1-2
TGTGCCAGCAGTGGGGGGGGCAGGGCTAACTATGGCTACACCTTC
CASSGGGRANYGYTF
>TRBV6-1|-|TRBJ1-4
TGTGCCAGCAGTGATCGGGACGGAGGTAATGAAAAACTGTTTTTT
CASSDRDGGNEKLFF
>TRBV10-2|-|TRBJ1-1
TGCGCCAGCAGTGACCCAGTGAACACTGAAGCTTTCTTT
CASSDPVNTEAFF
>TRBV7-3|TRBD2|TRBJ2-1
TGTGCCAGCAGCCCGGATGCAAGAGCCCTAGCGGGACATAGGAATGAGCAGTTCTTC
CASSPDARALAGHRNEQFF
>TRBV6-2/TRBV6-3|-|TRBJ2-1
TGTGCCAGCAGTTATCTTGTTGCGAATGAGCAGTTCTTC
CASSYLVANEQFF
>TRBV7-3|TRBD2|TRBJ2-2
TGTGCCAGCAGCTTAACTAGCGGGTGGGCCGGGGAGCTGTTTTTT
CASSLTSGWAGELFF
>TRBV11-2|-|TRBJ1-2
TGTGCCAGCAGCTTAGACCGGCAGGGCCAATACATAAACTATGGCTACACCTTC
CASSLDRQGQYINYGYTF
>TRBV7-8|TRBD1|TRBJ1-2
TGTGCCAGCAGCTTAGTAAAGACAGGGGCCTATGGCTACACCTTC
CASSLVKTGAYGYTF